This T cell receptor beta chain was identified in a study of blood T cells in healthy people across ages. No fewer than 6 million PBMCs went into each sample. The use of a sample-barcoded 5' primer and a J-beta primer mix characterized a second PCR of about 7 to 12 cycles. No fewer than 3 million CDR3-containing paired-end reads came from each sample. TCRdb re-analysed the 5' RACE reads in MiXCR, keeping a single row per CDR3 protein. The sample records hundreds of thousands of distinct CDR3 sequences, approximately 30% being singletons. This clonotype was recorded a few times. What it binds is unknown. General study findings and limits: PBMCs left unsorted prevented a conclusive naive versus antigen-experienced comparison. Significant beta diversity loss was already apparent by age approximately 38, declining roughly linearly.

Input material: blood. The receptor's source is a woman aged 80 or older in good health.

The chain's CDR3 is CASSSLGGGGSTDTQYF. CDR3 in DNA: TGTGCCAGCAGCTCCCTGGGGGGGGGAGGGAGCACAGATACGCAGTATTTT. The chain couples TRBV7-2 to TRBJ2-3; 7 positions match TRBD2. Germline V gene lookup returns CDR1 SGHTA and CDR2 FQGNSA. The J segment lost 0 bases and the V segment lost 4 bases, leaving 10 bases of the junction unmatched. This CDR3 spans 17 amino acids.